This T cell receptor beta chain emerged from a study of T cells after posttransplantation cyclophosphamide. This clone has just a few counts. Its antigen is currently unknown. Sequencing used immunoSEQ multiplex PCR; TCRdb keeps in-frame clones, though not all of them. In total the sample includes over 35,000 clones, none of them seen once. Study findings and constraints: Donor-recipient repertoire similarity was low at 1-2 months, rising over year one. Tissue-infiltrating T cells from skin or gut overlapped little with blood T cells.

The CDR3 contains 11 residues. Deletions cut 4 bases from V and 13 bases from J, with 12 bases between. The germline V gene has CDR1 SGHRS and CDR2 YFSETQ. This related bone marrow graft donor gave peripheral blood on the day of marrow donation. The J gene is TRBJ2-1, the V gene TRBV5-1; D not certain. Sequenced material: PBMCs. This TCR came from a man aged 40-55 years in good health, CMV-negative, and a related stem cell transplant donor. CDR3 nucleotides: TGCGCCAGCAGCCTAGAATTGGAACAGTTCTTC. Its protein is CASSLELEQFF.